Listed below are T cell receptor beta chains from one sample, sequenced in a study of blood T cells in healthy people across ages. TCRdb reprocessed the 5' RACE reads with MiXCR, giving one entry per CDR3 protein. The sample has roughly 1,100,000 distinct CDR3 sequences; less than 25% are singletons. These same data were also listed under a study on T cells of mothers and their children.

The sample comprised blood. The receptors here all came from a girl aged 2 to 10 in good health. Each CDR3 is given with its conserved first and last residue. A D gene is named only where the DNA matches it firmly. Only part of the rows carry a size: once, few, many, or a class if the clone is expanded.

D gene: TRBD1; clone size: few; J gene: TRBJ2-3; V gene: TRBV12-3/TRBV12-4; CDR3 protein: CASSIGKDREYF; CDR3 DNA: TGTGCCAGCTCAATAGGGAAGGACAGGGAGTATTTT
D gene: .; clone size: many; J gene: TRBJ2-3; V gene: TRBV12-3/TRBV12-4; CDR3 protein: CASSFGVTDTQYF; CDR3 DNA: TGTGCCAGCAGTTTCGGGGTCACAGATACGCAGTATTTT
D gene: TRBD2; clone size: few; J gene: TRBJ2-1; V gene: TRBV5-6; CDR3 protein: CASSSITSGRPNEQFF; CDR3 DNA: TGTGCCAGCAGCTCGATAACTAGCGGGAGGCCGAATGAGCAGTTCTTC
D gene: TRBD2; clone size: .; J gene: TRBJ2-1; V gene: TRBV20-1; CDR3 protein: CSARDVEREFYEQFF; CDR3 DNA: TGCAGTGCTAGAGATGTAGAGCGGGAGTTCTATGAGCAGTTCTTC
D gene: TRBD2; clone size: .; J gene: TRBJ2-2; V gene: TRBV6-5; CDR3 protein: CASSYTTSGNTGELFF; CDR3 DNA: TGTGCCAGCAGTTACACGACTAGCGGGAACACCGGGGAGCTGTTTTTT
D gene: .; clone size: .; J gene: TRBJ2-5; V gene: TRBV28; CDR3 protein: CASSSTNWGEETQYF; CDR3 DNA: TGTGCCAGCAGTTCGACGAATTGGGGTGAGGAGACCCAGTACTTC
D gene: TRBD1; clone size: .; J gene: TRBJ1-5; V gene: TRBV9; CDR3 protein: CASSAGQINNQPQHF; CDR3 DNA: TGTGCCAGCAGCGCGGGACAGATCAACAATCAGCCCCAGCATTTT
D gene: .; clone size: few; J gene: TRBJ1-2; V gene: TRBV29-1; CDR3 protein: CSVEDFDREDLYGYTF; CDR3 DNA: TGCAGCGTTGAAGACTTCGACCGAGAGGACCTCTATGGCTACACCTTC
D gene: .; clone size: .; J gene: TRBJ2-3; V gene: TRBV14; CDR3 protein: CASSHLTGTLKDTQYF; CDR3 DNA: TGTGCCAGCAGCCATCTCACCGGGACACTAAAAGATACGCAGTATTTT
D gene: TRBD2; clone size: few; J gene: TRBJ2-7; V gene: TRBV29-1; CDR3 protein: CSVTGRANYEQYF; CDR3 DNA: TGCAGCGTTACCGGGAGGGCGAACTACGAGCAGTACTTC